The clone carrying this T cell receptor beta chain has only a few counts. Its antigen remains unidentified. The sample originates from a study of STAT5B mutations in CD4+ large granular lymphocyte leukemia. In the study's own analysis: A productive frequency of 2.59 x 10-5 was the lowest detectable. TCRdb's table, derived via immunoSEQ multiplex PCR, lists solely in-frame clones and lacks some. V, J and clone size were drawn from that table, and D and trimming were deduced from the DNA. The table has some 29,000 clones, more than 60% seen once. The CDR3 runs 16 residues. The germline CDR1 and CDR2 sequences are SGHRS and YFSETQ. V lost 0 bases and J lost 5; bases outside the gene matches: 6. Study results and limitations: Without putative leukemic clones, patient CD4-sorted repertoires remained more clonal than healthy CD4+ repertoires. TRBV06-family usage was enriched in top patient clones (8/27) versus controls (2/35).

This TCR was recovered from a human donor in good health. The sample consisted of CD4+ T cells from blood buffy coats. The chain joins TRBV5-1 to TRBJ2-2; 8 positions match TRBD2. The CDR3 reads CASSLVWASGTGELFF. In DNA form, the CDR3 reads TGCGCCAGCAGCTTGGTTTGGGCTAGCGGGACCGGGGAGCTGTTTTTT.